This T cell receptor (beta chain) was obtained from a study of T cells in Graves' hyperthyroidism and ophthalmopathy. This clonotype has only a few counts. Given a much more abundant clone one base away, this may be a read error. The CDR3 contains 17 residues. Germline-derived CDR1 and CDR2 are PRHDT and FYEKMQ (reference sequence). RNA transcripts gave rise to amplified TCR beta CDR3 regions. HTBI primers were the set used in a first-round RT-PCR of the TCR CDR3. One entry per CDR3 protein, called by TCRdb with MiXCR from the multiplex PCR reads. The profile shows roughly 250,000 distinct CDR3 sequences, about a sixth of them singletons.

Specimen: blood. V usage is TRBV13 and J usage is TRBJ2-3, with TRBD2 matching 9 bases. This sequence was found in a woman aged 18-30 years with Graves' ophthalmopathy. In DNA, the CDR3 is TGTGCCAGCAGCTTGGGTAGCGGGGGCCGGAGCACAGATGCGCAGTATTTT. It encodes CASSLGSGGRSTDAQYF. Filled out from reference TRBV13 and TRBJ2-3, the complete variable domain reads AAGVIQSPRHLIKEKRETATLKCYPIPRHDTVYWYQQGPGQDPQFLISFYEKMQSDKGSIPDRFSAQQFSDYHSELNMSSLELGDSALYFCASSLGSGGRSTDAQYFGPGTRLTVL.